This record looks at one T cell receptor (beta chain) sequence and its context. CDR3 length equals 15 residues. V lost 3 bases, J lost 8 bases, and 7 bases stayed unmatched. Germline V gives CDR1 SGHRS, CDR2 YFSETQ. The sample comes from a study of blood T cell repertoires in COVID-19. As for the study in general: Acute and convalescent COVID-19 specimens originated in the United States, Italy and Spain. PBMCs, B-cell-depleted T cells, or T cells were the source of the cDNA or gDNA that made up the material.

Original handling: Reference gene primers were amplified, and this amplification served to estimate nucleated cell counts. Here immunoSEQ multiplex PCR was the method, and the copy in TCRdb shows in-frame clones only, minus some. Clone size and V and J calls were adopted from that table, with D and trimming inferred from the DNA. Among approximately 85,000 clones, about 92% were seen once, and the ten largest hold approximately 2.4%. Material for sequencing was peripheral blood. This TCR was recovered from a man aged 45 to 65 with acute or convalescent COVID-19. The chain combines TRBV5-1 with TRBJ1-4; 10 nucleotides line up with TRBD1. CDR3 coding DNA: TGCGCCAGCAGCTCAGGACAGGGGGGAGAAGAAAAACTGTTTTTT. Protein sequence: CASSSGQGGEEKLFF.